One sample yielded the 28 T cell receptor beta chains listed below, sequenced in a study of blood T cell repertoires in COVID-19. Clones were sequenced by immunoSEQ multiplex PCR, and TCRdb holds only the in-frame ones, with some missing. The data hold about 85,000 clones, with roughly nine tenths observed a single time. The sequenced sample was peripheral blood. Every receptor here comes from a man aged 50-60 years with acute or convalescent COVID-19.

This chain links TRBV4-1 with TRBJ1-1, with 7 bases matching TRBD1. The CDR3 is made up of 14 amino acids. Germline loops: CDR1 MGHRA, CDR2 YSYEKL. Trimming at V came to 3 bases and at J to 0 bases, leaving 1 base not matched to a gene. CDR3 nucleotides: TGCGCCAGCAGCCAGGGACAGATGAACACTGAAGCTTTCTTT. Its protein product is CASSQGQMNTEAFF.

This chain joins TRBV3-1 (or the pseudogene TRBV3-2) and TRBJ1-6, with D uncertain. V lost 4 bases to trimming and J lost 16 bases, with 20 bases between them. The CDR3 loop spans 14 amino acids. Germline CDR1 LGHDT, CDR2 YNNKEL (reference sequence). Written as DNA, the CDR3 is TGTGCCAGCAGCCCCCTGCGGGAGAGCGAAGGACTCCACTTT. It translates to CASSPLRESEGLHF.

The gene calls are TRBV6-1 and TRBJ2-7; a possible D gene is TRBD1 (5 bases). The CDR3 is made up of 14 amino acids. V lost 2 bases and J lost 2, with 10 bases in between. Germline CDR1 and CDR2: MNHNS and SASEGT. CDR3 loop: CASSESGLPYEQYV. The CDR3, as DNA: TGTGCCAGCAGTGAATCAGGGCTACCCTACGAGCAGTACGTC.

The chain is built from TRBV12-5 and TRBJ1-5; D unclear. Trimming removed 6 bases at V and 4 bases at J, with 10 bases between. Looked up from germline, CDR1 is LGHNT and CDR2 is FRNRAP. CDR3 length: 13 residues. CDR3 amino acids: CASGLSENQPQHF. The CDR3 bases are TGTGCTAGTGGCCTTAGTGAGAATCAGCCCCAGCATTTT.

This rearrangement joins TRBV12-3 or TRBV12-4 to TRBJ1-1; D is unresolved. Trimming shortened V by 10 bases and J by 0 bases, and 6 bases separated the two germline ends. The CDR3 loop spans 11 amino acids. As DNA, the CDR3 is TGTGCCACTGTTTTGAACACTGAAGCTTTCTTT. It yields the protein CATVLNTEAFF.

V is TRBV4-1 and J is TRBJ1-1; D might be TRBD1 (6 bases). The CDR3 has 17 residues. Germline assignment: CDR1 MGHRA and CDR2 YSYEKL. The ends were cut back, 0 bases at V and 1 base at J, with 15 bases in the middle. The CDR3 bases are TGCGCCAGCAGCCAAGAGTCTGACAGGCCTACGAACACTGAAGCTTTCTTT. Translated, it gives CASSQESDRPTNTEAFF.

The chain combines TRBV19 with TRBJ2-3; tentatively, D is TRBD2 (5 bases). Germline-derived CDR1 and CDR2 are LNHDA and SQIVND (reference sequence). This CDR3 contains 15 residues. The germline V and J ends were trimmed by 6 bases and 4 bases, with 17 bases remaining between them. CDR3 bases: TGTGCCAGTAGCCACGCAAGGGCGGACTCAGATACGCAGTATTTT. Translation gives CASSHARADSDTQYF.

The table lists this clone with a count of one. This chain's CDR3 is CASSQAQGNQPQHF. The CDR3 DNA is TGCGCCAGCAGCCAAGCCCAGGGCAATCAGCCCCAGCATTTT. The chain has TRBV4-3 and TRBJ1-5; D remains ambiguous. The V end lost 1 base, the J end lost 2 bases, and 6 bases lay between the germline ends. Germline V lookup: CDR1 LGHNA, CDR2 YSLEER. The CDR3 contains 14 residues.

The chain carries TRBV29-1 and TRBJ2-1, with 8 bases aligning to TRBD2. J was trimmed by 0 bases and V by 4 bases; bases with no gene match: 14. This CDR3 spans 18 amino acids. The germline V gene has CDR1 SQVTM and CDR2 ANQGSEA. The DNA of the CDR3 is TGCAGCGTTGTCTGGCTAGCGGGCAAGAAGAGCTCCTACAATGAGCAGTTCTTC. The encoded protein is CSVVWLAGKKSSYNEQFF.

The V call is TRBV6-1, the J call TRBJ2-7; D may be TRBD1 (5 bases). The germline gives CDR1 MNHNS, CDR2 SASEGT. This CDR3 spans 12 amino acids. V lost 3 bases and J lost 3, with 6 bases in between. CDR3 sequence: CASSDRDYEQYF. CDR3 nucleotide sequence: TGTGCCAGCAGTGACAGGGACTACGAGCAGTACTTC.

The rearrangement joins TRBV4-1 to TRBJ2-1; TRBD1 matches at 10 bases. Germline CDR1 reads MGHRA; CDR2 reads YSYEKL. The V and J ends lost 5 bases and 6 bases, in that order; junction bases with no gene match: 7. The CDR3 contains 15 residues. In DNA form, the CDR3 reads TGCGCCAGCAGCTTCCGGGACAGGGGTGTCAATGAGCAGTTCTTC. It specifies CASSFRDRGVNEQFF.

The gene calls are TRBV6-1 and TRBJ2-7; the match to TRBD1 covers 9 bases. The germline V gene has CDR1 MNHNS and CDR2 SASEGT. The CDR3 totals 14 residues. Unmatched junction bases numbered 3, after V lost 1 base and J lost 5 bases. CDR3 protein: CASSEVQGADEQYV. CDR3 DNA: TGTGCCAGCAGTGAAGTACAGGGGGCGGACGAGCAGTACGTC.

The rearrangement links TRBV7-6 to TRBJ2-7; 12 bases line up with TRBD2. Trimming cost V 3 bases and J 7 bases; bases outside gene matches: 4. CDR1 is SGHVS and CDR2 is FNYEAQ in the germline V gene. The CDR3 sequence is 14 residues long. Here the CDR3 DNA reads TGTGCCAGCAGCTTGACTAGCGGGAGTCGTGAGCAGTACTTC. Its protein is CASSLTSGSREQYF.

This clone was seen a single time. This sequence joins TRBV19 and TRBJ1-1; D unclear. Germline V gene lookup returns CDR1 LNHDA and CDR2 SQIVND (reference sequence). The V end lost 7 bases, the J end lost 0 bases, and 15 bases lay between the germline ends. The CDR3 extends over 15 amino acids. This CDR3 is CASKAAGGLNTEAFF. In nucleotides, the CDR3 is TGTGCCAGTAAAGCGGCGGGCGGCTTGAACACTGAAGCTTTCTTT.

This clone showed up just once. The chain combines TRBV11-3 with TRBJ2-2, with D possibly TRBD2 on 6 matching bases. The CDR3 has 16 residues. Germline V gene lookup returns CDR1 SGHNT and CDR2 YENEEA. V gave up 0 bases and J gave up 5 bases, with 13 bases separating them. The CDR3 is CASSLEGGNGTGELFF. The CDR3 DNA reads TGTGCCAGCAGCTTAGAGGGCGGGAATGGAACCGGGGAGCTGTTTTTT.

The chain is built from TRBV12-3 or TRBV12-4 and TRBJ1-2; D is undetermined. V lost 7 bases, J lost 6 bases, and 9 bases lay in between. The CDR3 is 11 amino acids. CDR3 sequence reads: CASTAGNGYTF. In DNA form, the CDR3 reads TGTGCCAGCACCGCCGGGAATGGCTACACCTTC.

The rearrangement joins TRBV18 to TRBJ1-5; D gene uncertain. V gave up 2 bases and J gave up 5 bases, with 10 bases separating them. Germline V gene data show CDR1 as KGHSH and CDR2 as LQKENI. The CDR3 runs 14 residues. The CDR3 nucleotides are TGTGCCAGCTCACCAGCAGGTTATGATCAGCCCCAGCATTTT. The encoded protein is CASSPAGYDQPQHF.

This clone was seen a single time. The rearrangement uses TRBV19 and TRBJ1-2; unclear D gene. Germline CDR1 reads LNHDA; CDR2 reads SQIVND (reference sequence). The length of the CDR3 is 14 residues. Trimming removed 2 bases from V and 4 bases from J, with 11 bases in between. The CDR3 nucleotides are TGTGCCAGTAGTATATTCTACGAGAGCTATGGCTACACCTTC. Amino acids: CASSIFYESYGYTF.

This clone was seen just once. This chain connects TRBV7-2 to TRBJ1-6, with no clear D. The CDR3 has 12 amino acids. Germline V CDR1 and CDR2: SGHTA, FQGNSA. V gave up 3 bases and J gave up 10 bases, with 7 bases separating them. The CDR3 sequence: CASSLNGSPLHF. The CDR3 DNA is TGTGCCAGCAGCTTGAACGGGTCACCCCTCCACTTT.

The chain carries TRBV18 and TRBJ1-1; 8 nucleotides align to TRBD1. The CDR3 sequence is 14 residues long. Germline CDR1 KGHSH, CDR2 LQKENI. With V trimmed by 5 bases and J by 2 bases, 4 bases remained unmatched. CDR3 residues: CASSTGQANTEAFF. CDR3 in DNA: TGTGCCAGCTCAACGGGACAGGCTAACACTGAAGCTTTCTTT.

The CDR3: CATSDLESESKDTQYF. For the CDR3, the DNA is TGTGCCACCAGTGATTTGGAAAGTGAGAGTAAAGATACGCAGTATTTT. This chain uses TRBV24-1 with TRBJ2-3; D remains ambiguous. CDR3 length equals 16 residues. The germline V and J ends were trimmed by 0 bases and 5 bases, with 14 bases remaining between them. CDR1 and CDR2 (germline): KGHDR, SFDVKD.

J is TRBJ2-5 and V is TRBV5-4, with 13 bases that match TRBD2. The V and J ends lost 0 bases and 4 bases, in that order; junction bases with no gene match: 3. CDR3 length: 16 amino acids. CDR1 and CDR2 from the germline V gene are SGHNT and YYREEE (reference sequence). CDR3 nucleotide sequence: TGTGCCAGCAGCTTGGCGGGACTAGCGGGACGAGAGACCCAGTACTTC. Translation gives CASSLAGLAGRETQYF.

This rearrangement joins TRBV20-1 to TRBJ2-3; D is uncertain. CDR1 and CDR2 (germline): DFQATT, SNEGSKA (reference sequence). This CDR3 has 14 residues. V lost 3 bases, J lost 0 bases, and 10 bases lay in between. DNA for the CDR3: TGCAGTGCTAGTACAGCCGCTAGCACAGATACGCAGTATTTT. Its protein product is CSASTAASTDTQYF.

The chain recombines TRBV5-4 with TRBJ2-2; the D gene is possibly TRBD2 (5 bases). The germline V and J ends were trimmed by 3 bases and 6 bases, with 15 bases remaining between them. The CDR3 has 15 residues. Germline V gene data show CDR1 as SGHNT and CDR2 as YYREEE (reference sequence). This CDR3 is CASSSKTNTAGELFF. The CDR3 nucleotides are TGTGCCAGCAGCTCCAAGACTAACACGGCCGGGGAGCTGTTTTTT. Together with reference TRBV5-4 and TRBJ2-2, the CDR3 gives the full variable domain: ETGVTQSPTHLIKTRGQQVTLRCSSQSGHNTVSWYQQALGQGPQFIFQYYREEENGRGNFPPRFSGLQFPNYSSELNVNALELDDSALYLCASSSKTNTAGELFFGEGSRLTVL.

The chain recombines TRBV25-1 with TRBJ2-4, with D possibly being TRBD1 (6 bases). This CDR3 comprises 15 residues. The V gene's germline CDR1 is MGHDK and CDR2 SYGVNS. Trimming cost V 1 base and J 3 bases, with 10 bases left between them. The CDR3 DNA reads TGTGCCAGCAGTGAATTCAGGGGTGTCAAAAACATTCAGTACTTC. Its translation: CASSEFRGVKNIQYF. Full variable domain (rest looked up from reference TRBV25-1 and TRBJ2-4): EADIYQTPRYLVIGTGKKITLECSQTMGHDKMYWYQQDPGMELHLIHYSYGVNSTEKGDLSSESTVSRIRTEHFPLTLESARPSHTSQYLCASSEFRGVKNIQYFGAGTRLSVL.

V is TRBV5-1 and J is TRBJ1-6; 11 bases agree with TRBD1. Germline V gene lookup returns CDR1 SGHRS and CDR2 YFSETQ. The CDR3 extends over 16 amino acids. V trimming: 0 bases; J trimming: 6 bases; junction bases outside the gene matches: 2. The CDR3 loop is CASSLAGTGGNSPLHF. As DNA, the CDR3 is TGCGCCAGCAGCTTGGCCGGGACAGGGGGTAATTCACCCCTCCACTTT.

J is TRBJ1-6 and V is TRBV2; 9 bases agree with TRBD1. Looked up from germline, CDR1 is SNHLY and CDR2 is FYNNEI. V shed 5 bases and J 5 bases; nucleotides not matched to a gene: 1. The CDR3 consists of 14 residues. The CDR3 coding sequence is TGTGCCAGCAGTAGGACAGGGGATAATTCACCCCTCCACTTT. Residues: CASSRTGDNSPLHF. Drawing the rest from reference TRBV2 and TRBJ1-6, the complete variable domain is EPEVTQTPSHQVTQMGQEVILRCVPISNHLYFYWYRQILGQKVEFLVSFYNNEISEKSEIFDDQFSVERPDGSNFTLKIRSTKLEDSAMYFCASSRTGDNSPLHFGNGTRLTVT.

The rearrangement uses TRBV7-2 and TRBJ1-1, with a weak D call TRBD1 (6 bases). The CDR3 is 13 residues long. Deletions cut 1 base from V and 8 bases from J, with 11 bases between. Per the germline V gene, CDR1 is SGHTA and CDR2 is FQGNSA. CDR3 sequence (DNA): TGTGCCAGCAGCTTAGACCCGGGGGGCGAAGCTTTCTTT. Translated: CASSLDPGGEAFF.